The TCR beta chain described here comes from a study of T cell responses to AZD1222 COVID-19 vaccine. At the level of the study: Both about-4-week and about-12-week second-dose recipients were combined.

Germline loops: CDR1 MDHEN, CDR2 SYDVKM. The CDR3 consists of 14 residues. After removal of 7 bases from V and 3 bases from J, the junction contained 9 bases not matched to a gene. Only in-frame clones appear in the TCRdb table, and some are missing; sequencing was by immunoSEQ multiplex PCR. In the table there are 85,000 to 120,000 clones, 85% to 90% of which are singletons. As regards this clone: Its antigen is still unknown.

Regarding the study as a whole: Repertoire sampling happened only post peak T cell response. Baseline seropositivity characterized only a handful of AZD1222 recipients. Vaccine-related CD4 TCRs covered spike, predominating at 160-218 and 743-854.

This clonotype originated in an adult in good health. The starting material was peripheral blood, obtained on day 0 of AZD1222 vaccination. The rearrangement joins TRBV28 to TRBJ2-7, with 7 bases identical to TRBD1. The CDR3 loop is CASTLTGSFYEQYF. The CDR3 DNA reads as TGTGCCAGCACCCTGACAGGGAGTTTCTACGAGCAGTACTTC.